A single sample is the source of the 15 T cell receptor beta chains below, sequenced in a study of T cells in Graves' hyperthyroidism and ophthalmopathy. RNA transcripts were the template for amplifying TCR beta CDR3 regions. HTBI primers drove first-round RT-PCR of the TCR CDR3. TCRdb re-derived calls from the multiplex PCR reads in MiXCR, one entry per CDR3 protein. This sample has approximately 600,000 distinct CDR3 sequences, with 14% to 15% found just once. Sequencing input: blood. The source of these receptors is a woman aged 40 to 50 with Graves' ophthalmopathy.

The table lists this clonotype with a few counts. This rearrangement joins TRBV24-1 to TRBJ2-5; the D gene is possibly TRBD2 (8 bases). V lost 4 bases and J lost 4, with 15 bases in between. Germline V lookup: CDR1 KGHDR, CDR2 SFDVKD. The CDR3 totals 15 residues. For the CDR3, the DNA is TGTGCCACCAGTGACCCGGGAGGGGGCAGAGAGACCCAGTACTTC. Translating it yields CATSDPGGGRETQYF.

This clonotype was recorded many times. The gene calls are TRBV7-2 and TRBJ2-5, with 7 positions matching TRBD1. Germline V gives CDR1 SGHTA, CDR2 FQGNSA. This CDR3 comprises 14 residues. Trimming cost V 4 bases and J 5 bases; bases outside gene matches: 7. The CDR3 DNA reads TGTGCCAGCAGCTGGGACAGCGCGTCCGAGACCCAGTACTTC. This sequence encodes CASSWDSASETQYF.

This clonotype came up many times. This chain connects TRBV6-1 to TRBJ1-2; weak D call: TRBD1 (5 bases). Looked up from germline, CDR1 is MNHNS and CDR2 is SASEGT. This CDR3 is 17 amino acids long. V was shortened by 4 bases and J by 3 bases, with 21 bases between the two germline ends. CDR3: CASSVVLWPREDYGYTF. The CDR3 DNA follows: TGTGCCAGCAGTGTAGTCTTGTGGCCCAGGGAGGACTATGGCTACACCTTC.

This clonotype was found many times. The chain has TRBV6-2 or TRBV6-3 and TRBJ2-5, with D hard to call. The germline CDR1 and CDR2 sequences are MNHEY and SVGEGT. The CDR3 is made up of 15 amino acids. Trimming removed 7 bases from V and 5 bases from J, with 20 bases in between. The CDR3 is CASNPPADGPETQYF. The CDR3 DNA is TGTGCCAGCAACCCCCCCGCGGACGGTCCGGAGACCCAGTACTTC.

This clonotype was detected ten times or more. The V and J genes are TRBV28 and TRBJ2-7; TRBD2 agrees at 12 bases. The germline CDR1 and CDR2 sequences are MDHEN and SYDVKM. This CDR3 has 18 residues. V lost 4 bases, J lost 2 bases, and 12 bases stayed unmatched. DNA for the CDR3: TGTGCCAGCAGTTCCTCGCTTTCTAGCGGGAGGGTCACCTACGAGCAGTACTTC. This gives the protein CASSSSLSSGRVTYEQYF.

This clonotype occurred a few times. CDR3 protein: CASSLVGRASPNYGYTF. CDR3 bases: TGCGCCAGCAGCTTGGTTGGCAGGGCTTCCCCTAACTATGGCTACACCTTC. This chain joins TRBV5-1 and TRBJ1-2; TRBD1 is a possible D gene (5 bases). The CDR3 length is 17 residues. V lost 0 bases and J lost 0, with 15 bases in between. CDR1 SGHRS and CDR2 YFSETQ come from the germline V gene.

V gene TRBV5-1 combines with J gene TRBJ2-7; D not resolved. The CDR3 length is 15 residues. CDR1 is SGHRS and CDR2 is YFSETQ in the germline V gene. V lost 0 bases to trimming and J lost 3 bases, with 13 bases between them. CDR3 sequence (DNA): TGCGCCAGCAGCTTGGAGGGTGAGCCGTACTACGAGCAGTACTTC. The encoded protein is CASSLEGEPYYEQYF.

This clonotype came up many times. This sequence joins TRBV28 and TRBJ2-7, with D uncertain. Trimming left V 4 bases short and J 4 bases short, with 11 bases between. CDR1 MDHEN and CDR2 SYDVKM come from the germline V gene. The CDR3 is made up of 13 amino acids. The CDR3 sequence: CASSSHNLYEQYF. In DNA form, the CDR3 reads TGTGCCAGCAGTTCCCATAACCTTTACGAGCAGTACTTC.

This clonotype was seen a handful of times. The CDR3 region has the DNA TGTGCCAGCAGCCAAGATCGGCTAAACTCGCAGTACTTC. Its protein product is CASSQDRLNSQYF. V gene TRBV3-1 combines with J gene TRBJ2-7; D is undetermined. CDR3 length: 13 residues. Germline V gene sequence: CDR1 LGHDT, CDR2 YNNKEL (reference sequence). V was shortened by 0 bases and J by 9 bases, with 12 bases between the two germline ends.

This clonotype was seen at least ten times. The rearrangement joins TRBV28 to TRBJ2-7; no reliable D call. Deletions cut 4 bases from V and 1 base from J, with 11 bases between. This CDR3 has 14 residues. Per the germline V gene, CDR1 is MDHEN and CDR2 is SYDVKM. CDR3 residues: CASSSTDGSYEQYF. The DNA of the CDR3 is TGTGCCAGCAGTTCCACGGATGGATCCTACGAGCAGTACTTC.

This clonotype has at least ten counts. The V gene is TRBV6-5, the J gene TRBJ1-3, with D tentatively TRBD1 (5 bases). Germline V lookup: CDR1 MNHEY, CDR2 SVGAGI. Trimming stripped 2 bases from V and 3 bases from J, with 14 bases between. The CDR3 totals 16 residues. The CDR3 coding sequence is TGTGCCAGCAGTTACACGGACCAGGGCATTGGAAACACCATATATTTT. Its translation is CASSYTDQGIGNTIYF.

In this sample, this clonotype turned up many times. This rearrangement joins TRBV3-1 to TRBJ1-5; D unclear. The CDR3 runs to 14 residues. V lost 0 bases and J 9 bases, leaving 12 bases between the germline ends. CDR1 and CDR2 from the germline V gene are LGHDT and YNNKEL (reference sequence). The chain's CDR3 is CASSQDMTPRPQHF. As DNA, the CDR3 is TGTGCCAGCAGCCAAGACATGACCCCGCGGCCCCAGCATTTT.

This clonotype has a handful of counts. This chain connects TRBV11-2 to TRBJ1-2; 12 bases line up with TRBD1. Germline lookup yields CDR1 SGHAT and CDR2 FQNNGV. J gave up 7 bases and V 4 bases, and 7 bases lay outside the gene matches. The CDR3 runs to 15 residues. This CDR3 reads CASSSEGTGGIGYTF. CDR3 nucleotide sequence: TGTGCCAGCAGCTCCGAAGGGACAGGGGGCATTGGCTACACCTTC.

V and J are TRBV7-9 and TRBJ2-7; 8 bases line up with TRBD1. The CDR3 has 14 amino acids. Germline V gives CDR1 SEHNR, CDR2 FQNEAQ (reference sequence). Trimming at V came to 5 bases and at J to 7 bases, leaving 10 bases not matched to a gene. CDR3 region: CASSADRDLREQYF. In DNA form, the CDR3 reads TGTGCCAGCAGCGCGGACAGGGACCTACGGGAGCAGTACTTC.

This clonotype was seen ten or more times. V and J are TRBV6-5 and TRBJ2-7; 7 nucleotides line up with TRBD2. The CDR3 has 14 residues. V lost 8 bases and J lost 7; bases outside the gene matches: 14. Germline CDR1 MNHEY, CDR2 SVGAGI. The CDR3 here is CASRILARPWEQYF. The CDR3 region has the DNA TGTGCCAGCCGAATACTAGCGAGGCCCTGGGAGCAGTACTTC.